Following are 32 T cell receptor beta chains from one sample sequenced in a study of Ad26.COV2.S vaccination and SARS-CoV-2 variants. Sequencing was performed with immunoSEQ multiplex PCR; in TCRdb, only in-frame clones are kept and a portion is missing. The table includes about 180,000 clones, approximately 90% detected once. This material consisted of peripheral blood, taken after recovery from COVID-19. Receptor source: a human donor who had recovered from COVID-19.

This clone appeared once. The chain is built from TRBV6-5 and TRBJ2-3, with D perhaps matching TRBD2 (5 bases). The CDR3 has 12 residues. Germline V gives CDR1 MNHEY, CDR2 SVGAGI. V was clipped by 6 bases and J by 6 bases, with 10 bases between them. The CDR3 sequence: CASSLTGDTQYF. CDR3 in DNA: TGTGCCAGCAGCCTCACGGGGGATACGCAGTATTTT.

The chain recombines TRBV10-3 with TRBJ2-5, with 10 bases that match TRBD2. Germline trimming cut 0 bases from V and 7 bases from J; bases unmatched to any gene: 11. CDR1 and CDR2 (germline): ENHRY, SYGVKD. The CDR3 covers 17 residues. The CDR3 loop is CAISESGRAGGPGTQYF. CDR3 sequence (DNA): TGTGCCATCAGTGAGTCGGGTAGAGCGGGGGGGCCCGGGACCCAGTACTTC.

The rearrangement uses TRBV2 and TRBJ1-5; D remains unclear. Germline V CDR1 and CDR2: SNHLY, FYNNEI. Between the trimmed V and J ends, which lost 5 bases and 5 bases, there was a span of 13 bases. CDR3 length: 14 amino acids. The CDR3 loop reads CASSSTTRDQPQHF. CDR3 DNA sequence: TGTGCCAGCAGTTCCACTACGAGGGATCAGCCCCAGCATTTT.

The chain combines TRBV7-2 with TRBJ1-2; TRBD1 agrees at 10 bases. After removal of 5 bases from V and 7 bases from J, the junction contained 7 bases not matched to a gene. This CDR3 comprises 14 residues. CDR1 and CDR2 from the germline V gene are SGHTA and FQGNSA. The CDR3 loop is CASSPRQGAFGYTF. The CDR3 DNA reads as TGTGCCAGCAGCCCTCGACAGGGGGCTTTTGGCTACACCTTC.

This chain joins TRBV7-9 and TRBJ2-1; TRBD1 matches 8 bases. The CDR3 loop spans 18 amino acids. The germline CDR1 and CDR2 sequences are SEHNR and FQNEAQ (reference sequence). Trimming cost V 5 bases and J 3 bases; bases outside gene matches: 15. DNA of the CDR3: TGTGCCAGCAGCCCGACATCCTTACAGGGGGTCAACTACAATGAGCAGTTCTTC. It translates to CASSPTSLQGVNYNEQFF.

V usage is TRBV2 and J usage is TRBJ1-2; 9 bases align to TRBD1. The CDR3 runs 14 residues. Trimming removed 6 bases from V and 1 base from J; junction bases left unmatched: 3. Per germline, CDR1 SNHLY and CDR2 FYNNEI. DNA of the CDR3: TGTGCCAGCAGAAGGACAGGGGATAACTATGGCTACACCTTC. Encoded protein: CASRRTGDNYGYTF.

This clone came up once. The rearrangement joins TRBV15 to TRBJ1-2; D not certain. Trimming removed 5 bases from V and 0 bases from J, with 10 bases in between. The CDR3 spans 14 residues. Germline V gene lookup returns CDR1 LNHNV and CDR2 YYDKDF (reference sequence). The CDR3 DNA reads TGTGCCACCAGCCCCTCCGGGGCTAACTATGGCTACACCTTC. Translating it yields CATSPSGANYGYTF.

This sequence joins TRBV5-1 and TRBJ1-3; 12 bases are a match to TRBD1. V was clipped by 4 bases and J by 8 bases; unmatched bases: 13. The CDR3 totals 17 residues. Per the germline V gene, CDR1 is SGHRS and CDR2 is YFSETQ. CDR3 nucleotides: TGCGCCAGCAGCCCGGGACAGGGGGCGCGGGCCGGGGACACCATATATTTT. It codes for CASSPGQGARAGDTIYF.

The chain has TRBV9 and TRBJ2-5; D might be TRBD1 or TRBD2, each matching 6 bases. This CDR3 has 14 residues. The V gene lost 3 bases and the J gene lost 1 base, with 10 bases spanning the gap. CDR1 is SGDLS and CDR2 is YYNGEE in the germline V gene. CDR3: CASSGGGSQETQYF. The CDR3 DNA sequence: TGTGCCAGCAGCGGAGGGGGGTCCCAAGAGACCCAGTACTTC.

This clone was picked up a small number of times. The chain carries TRBV3-1 (or the pseudogene TRBV3-2) and TRBJ2-2; 7 nucleotides agree with TRBD2. The J segment lost 7 bases and the V segment lost 1 base, leaving 9 bases of the junction unmatched. CDR1 and CDR2 (germline): LGHDT, YNNKEL (reference sequence). The CDR3 length is 16 residues. The CDR3 is CASSQARLAEGGELFF. In nucleotides, the CDR3 is TGTGCCAGCAGCCAAGCGCGGCTAGCGGAAGGCGGGGAGCTGTTTTTT.

The V call is TRBV12-5, the J call TRBJ2-2; D possibly corresponds to TRBD2 (5 bases). This CDR3 spans 15 amino acids. The germline V gene has CDR1 LGHNT and CDR2 FRNRAP. V shed 6 bases and J shed 5 bases, with 16 bases lying between them. This chain's CDR3 is CASGPIASGTGELFF. For the CDR3, the DNA is TGTGCTAGTGGACCTATCGCCTCGGGGACCGGGGAGCTGTTTTTT.

The chain uses TRBV11-3 and TRBJ2-7; D possibly corresponds to TRBD2 (6 bases). The length of the CDR3 is 16 residues. Germline V CDR1 and CDR2: SGHNT, YENEEA. Deletions cut 10 bases from V and 1 base from J, with 23 bases between. CDR3 nucleotides: TGTGCCACCAAAGGCCAGGAGGGGCTCCCGTCCTACGAGCAGTACTTC. Amino acids: CATKGQEGLPSYEQYF.

V usage is TRBV3-1 (or the pseudogene TRBV3-2) and J usage is TRBJ2-6; D might be TRBD2 (5 bases). The CDR3 covers 16 residues. V lost 3 bases and J lost 4, with 13 bases in between. Germline V lookup: CDR1 LGHDT, CDR2 YNNKEL (reference sequence). This CDR3 is CASSQFGSGGANVLTF. Written as DNA, the CDR3 is TGTGCCAGCAGCCAGTTTGGGAGCGGCGGGGCCAACGTCCTGACTTTC.

This chain joins TRBV6-5 and TRBJ2-7; 8 positions match TRBD2. The ends lost 0 bases at V and 0 bases at J; junction bases unmatched: 4. CDR1 and CDR2 from the germline V gene are MNHEY and SVGAGI. There are 16 residues in the CDR3. CDR3 amino acids: CASSYSSGGLSYEQYF. The CDR3 DNA reads TGTGCCAGCAGTTACTCAAGCGGGGGCCTCTCCTACGAGCAGTACTTC.

The chain employs TRBV4-1 and TRBJ2-2; no clear D gene. Germline CDR1 and CDR2: MGHRA and YSYEKL. The CDR3 is made up of 15 amino acids. The V gene lost 1 base and the J gene lost 4 bases, with 10 bases spanning the gap. CDR3 region: CASSQGRAITGELFF. CDR3 in DNA: TGCGCCAGCAGCCAAGGACGAGCGATCACCGGGGAGCTGTTTTTT.

The rearrangement joins TRBV14 to TRBJ2-1, with unresolved D. From germline, CDR1 is SGHDN and CDR2 FVKESK. There are 15 residues in the CDR3. V was cut by 1 base and J by 2 bases, with 9 bases left in between. For the CDR3, the DNA is TGTGCCAGCAGCCAAGCAAACCGGGCCTACAATGAGCAGTTCTTC. This codes for CASSQANRAYNEQFF.

The J gene is TRBJ2-3, the V gene TRBV9; 9 bases match TRBD2. The trim removed 4 bases at V and 6 bases at J, leaving 12 bases unmatched. The CDR3 extends over 16 amino acids. The germline V gene has CDR1 SGDLS and CDR2 YYNGEE. The CDR3 coding sequence is TGTGCCAGCAGCCCCCTAGGCGGGGGGGCCAGGGATACGCAGTATTTT. It is translated as CASSPLGGGARDTQYF.

Points on this clone: Distinct nucleotide sequences in the sample also encode this CDR3. This rearrangement joins TRBV6-5 to TRBJ2-5, with D perhaps TRBD1 (5 bases). The ends were cut back, 0 bases at V and 4 bases at J, with 12 bases in the middle. This CDR3 has 15 residues. The germline V gene encodes CDR1 MNHEY and CDR2 SVGAGI. CDR3 nucleotide sequence: TGTGCCAGCAGTTACTCTGGCAGGGTCGGAGAGACCCAGTACTTC. Amino acids: CASSYSGRVGETQYF.

The chain employs TRBV7-3 and TRBJ2-1, with a tentative D call TRBD2 (6 bases). The V and J ends lost 5 bases and 6 bases respectively, with 14 bases between them. CDR1 is SGHTA and CDR2 is FQGTGA in the germline V gene. The CDR3 length is 14 residues. The CDR3: CASSPGLGGNEQFF. The CDR3 nucleotides are TGTGCCAGCAGCCCCGGATTGGGGGGCAATGAGCAGTTCTTC.

This chain connects TRBV5-1 to TRBJ2-5, with TRBD2 matching over 11 bases. V dropped 4 bases and J dropped 5; count of bases not matched to a gene: 7. CDR3 length: 15 amino acids. Germline V gives CDR1 SGHRS, CDR2 YFSETQ. In nucleotides, the CDR3 is TGCGCCAGCAGCGAAACTAGCGGGAGATCCGAGACCCAGTACTTC. Protein: CASSETSGRSETQYF.

This clone was seen a few times. The rearrangement uses TRBV28 and TRBJ2-5, with TRBD2 matching over 16 bases. Losses at the gene ends were 4 bases for V and 5 bases for J; bases not matched to a gene: 13. Germline CDR1 MDHEN, CDR2 SYDVKM. The length of the CDR3 is 19 residues. The CDR3 spells CASSSHAGLAGGSWETQYF. CDR3 DNA sequence: TGTGCCAGCAGTTCCCACGCGGGACTAGCGGGGGGGAGTTGGGAGACCCAGTACTTC.

The chain is built from TRBV6-5 and TRBJ1-2; D not resolved. The germline CDR1 and CDR2 sequences are MNHEY and SVGAGI. CDR3 length equals 15 residues. V was clipped by 6 bases and J by 1 base, with 15 bases between them. The CDR3 DNA reads as TGTGCCAGCAGACTAGCAGAACGACATAACTATGGCTACACCTTC. Translation gives CASRLAERHNYGYTF.

The chain has TRBV10-3 and TRBJ2-7; 8 bases line up with TRBD2. The J segment lost 6 bases and the V segment lost 4 bases, leaving 5 bases of the junction unmatched. Germline lookup yields CDR1 ENHRY and CDR2 SYGVKD. The CDR3 is 13 amino acids. The CDR3 coding sequence is TGTGCCATCAGTGCCCCGGGGGGGCGCGAGCAGTACTTC. The encoded protein is CAISAPGGREQYF.

The J gene is TRBJ2-3, the V gene TRBV11-2; D call uncertain. The V end lost 5 bases, the J end lost 4 bases, and 10 bases lay between the germline ends. The CDR3 runs 13 residues. From germline, CDR1 is SGHAT and CDR2 FQNNGV. The CDR3 coding sequence is TGTGCCAGCAGCCCCCCGAGTGCAGATACGCAGTATTTT. Translation gives CASSPPSADTQYF. Variable domain in full (rest from reference TRBV11-2 and TRBJ2-3): EAGVAQSPRYKIIEKRQSVAFWCNPISGHATLYWYQQILGQGPKLLIQFQNNGVVDDSQLPKDRFSAERLKGVDSTLKIQPAKLEDSAVYLCASSPPSADTQYFGPGTRLTVL.

The V and J genes are TRBV3-1 (or the pseudogene TRBV3-2) and TRBJ1-4; maybe TRBD1 (5 bases). Germline CDR1 reads LGHDT; CDR2 reads YNNKEL (reference sequence). This CDR3 region has 16 residues. Trimming pared 5 bases from V and 7 bases from J, leaving 20 bases between. The CDR3: CASSAFQTVASEKLFF. The CDR3 coding sequence is TGTGCCAGCAGCGCCTTCCAGACAGTCGCGAGTGAAAAACTGTTTTTT.

In nucleotides, the CDR3 is TGTGCCAGCAGCTCCCGACAGGGTACCTCCTACAATGAGCAGTTCTTC. Its translation: CASSSRQGTSYNEQFF. V usage is TRBV7-8 and J usage is TRBJ2-1; 7 nucleotides agree with TRBD1. Germline-derived CDR1 and CDR2 are SGHVS and FQNEAQ. CDR3 length: 16 residues. V lost 4 bases to trimming and J lost 0 bases; unmatched junction nucleotides: 6.

CDR3 residues: CSVGGTGLQFF. The CDR3 DNA sequence: TGCAGCGTTGGGGGGACAGGGTTACAGTTCTTC. The chain is built from TRBV29-1 and TRBJ2-1; TRBD1 matches 9 bases. Trimming at V came to 4 bases and at J to 13 bases, leaving 5 bases not matched to a gene. This CDR3 has 11 residues. Germline V gives CDR1 SQVTM, CDR2 ANQGSEA.

The rearrangement uses TRBV5-6 and TRBJ1-1; the D gene is possibly TRBD1 (5 bases). Germline loops: CDR1 SGHDT, CDR2 YYEEEE. V was trimmed by 2 bases and J by 1 base, leaving 9 bases between them. The CDR3 has 14 residues. As DNA, the CDR3 is TGTGCCAGCAGCTTTTACGGGGGGAACACTGAAGCTTTCTTT. Translated: CASSFYGGNTEAFF.

The rearrangement links TRBV3-1 (or the pseudogene TRBV3-2) to TRBJ2-3; 9 bases align to TRBD2. Germline CDR1 reads LGHDT; CDR2 reads YNNKEL (reference sequence). There are 16 residues in the CDR3. J gave up 1 base and V 3 bases, and 5 bases lay outside the gene matches. The CDR3 here is CASSQRVAGGTDTQYF. The CDR3 nucleotides read TGTGCCAGCAGCCAGAGGGTAGCGGGGGGCACAGATACGCAGTATTTT.

Written as DNA, the CDR3 is TGTGCCAGCAGCTTCCTCGAGATGGCTGAAGCTTTCTTT. It specifies CASSFLEMAEAFF. This sequence joins TRBV7-9 and TRBJ1-1; D not certain. This CDR3 is 13 amino acids long. Germline V gene sequence: CDR1 SEHNR, CDR2 FQNEAQ (reference sequence). Trimming left V 3 bases short and J 6 bases short, with 11 bases between.

This rearrangement joins TRBV14 to TRBJ2-1; D gene unclear. V was pared by 8 bases and J by 6 bases, with 5 bases between. The CDR3 totals 10 residues. Looked up from germline, CDR1 is SGHDN and CDR2 is FVKESK. CDR3 residues: CASAGNEQFF. The CDR3 nucleotides are TGTGCCAGCGCTGGCAATGAGCAGTTCTTC.

The sample holds one count of this clone. The V call is TRBV4-1, the J call TRBJ2-5; no firm D call. Between the trimmed V and J ends, which lost 5 bases and 7 bases, there was a span of 14 bases. The CDR3 spans 13 residues. Germline CDR1 MGHRA, CDR2 YSYEKL. The CDR3 here is CASSAPRSGTQYF. In DNA form, the CDR3 reads TGCGCCAGCAGCGCTCCTAGGTCTGGGACCCAGTACTTC.